This is a list of T cell receptor beta chains from one sample in a study of T cells in Graves' hyperthyroidism and ophthalmopathy. Using its own MiXCR run on the multiplex PCR reads, TCRdb lists one record per CDR3 protein. The sample lists about 350,000 distinct CDR3 sequences; roughly 18% were seen once. Source material: blood. The receptors originated from a woman in her thirties or forties with Graves' ophthalmopathy. Each CDR3 is given with its conserved first and last residue. D genes are given only for firm matches. Clone size is not always given. Where it is, it says once, few, many or a class for expanded clones.

clone_size,d_call,j_call,v_call,cdr3_nt,cdr3_aa
many,.,TRBJ2-7,TRBV7-2,TGTGCCAGCAGCTCAAGCACCTGGAACTACGAGCAGTACTTC,CASSSSTWNYEQYF
many,TRBD1,TRBJ1-2,TRBV11-2,TGTGCCAGCAAAACTACAGGGGGCCCTCCCTATGGCTACACCTTC,CASKTTGGPPYGYTF
many,TRBD2,TRBJ2-2,TRBV27,TGTGCCAGCAGTTTTTTGGCGAAACTAGCGGGAACCGGGGAGCTGTTTTTT,CASSFLAKLAGTGELFF
.,TRBD1,TRBJ1-5,TRBV27,TGTGCCAGCAGTTCCCCAGGGGGCGCGAAACAGCCCCAGCATTTT,CASSSPGGAKQPQHF
many,.,TRBJ2-5,TRBV6-5,TGTGCCAGCAAGGGAGGGGGACGAGAGACCCAGTACTTC,CASKGGGRETQYF
.,.,TRBJ1-1,TRBV20-1,TGCAGTGCTAGGGTCTCGGGTGGGAGCGAAGCTTTCTTT,CSARVSGGSEAFF
many,.,TRBJ2-2,TRBV11-3,TGTGCCAGCAGCCCCTTTAGTTTCCGGATGGGTGGCGGGGAGCTGTTTTTT,CASSPFSFRMGGGELFF
many,.,TRBJ1-5,TRBV27,TGTGCCAGCACGGGATTTACTAAGGAACAGCCCCAGCATTTT,CASTGFTKEQPQHF
few,.,TRBJ1-1,TRBV12-3/TRBV12-4,TGTGCCAGCAGTGCTCTCGGGTGGGACACTGAAGCTTTCTTT,CASSALGWDTEAFF
many,.,TRBJ2-5,TRBV12-3/TRBV12-4,TGTGCCAGCAGTTTAGCGGGGAAGTACCAAGAGACCCAGTACTTC,CASSLAGKYQETQYF
few,.,TRBJ2-7,TRBV9,TGTGCCAGCAGCGCGGACGCAACTGGGGGATCCTACGAGCAGTACTTC,CASSADATGGSYEQYF
once,TRBD1,TRBJ2-7,TRBV6-2/TRBV6-3,TGTGCCAGCAGTTACTCAAGACAGGGGGCCCCTACCTCCTACGAGCAGTACTTC,CASSYSRQGAPTSYEQYF
many,TRBD1,TRBJ1-3,TRBV6-1,TGTGCCAGCAGTGAACAAGGGGGCGCGAGGAGGGCCATATATTTT,CASSEQGGARRAIYF
many,TRBD1,TRBJ1-2,TRBV20-1,TGCAGTGCTAGCGTGGGACAGGAGGGCGGCTACACCTTC,CSASVGQEGGYTF
many,TRBD1,TRBJ2-7,TRBV20-1,TGCAGTGAGACAGGGGCAAACTACGAGCAGTACTTC,CSETGANYEQYF
.,TRBD2,TRBJ2-5,TRBV7-2,TGTGCCAGTGCGACTAGCGGGAGTTGGGAGACCCAGTACTTC,CASATSGSWETQYF
.,.,TRBJ1-1,TRBV28,TGTGCCAGCAAAAATCGGGACGCGAGCATGAACACTGAAGCTTTCTTT,CASKNRDASMNTEAFF
many,.,TRBJ2-7,TRBV7-9,TGTGCCAGCAACGGACCTAACTCCTACGAGCAGTACTTC,CASNGPNSYEQYF
many,.,TRBJ2-7,TRBV28,TGTGCCAGCAGTACTAAACAGGGTTTCTCCTACGAGCAGTACTTC,CASSTKQGFSYEQYF
many,.,TRBJ1-2,TRBV5-1,TGCGCCAGCACTTCACCGGGACTGGAGTATGGCTACACCTTC,CASTSPGLEYGYTF
many,TRBD1,TRBJ1-1,TRBV28,TGTGCCAGCACGGGGGACAGATCGAACACTGAAGCTTTCTTT,CASTGDRSNTEAFF
many,.,TRBJ2-5,TRBV12-3/TRBV12-4,TGTGCCAGCAGTTTAGTGAGCCAAGAGACCCAGTACTTC,CASSLVSQETQYF
many,.,TRBJ1-1,TRBV2,TGTGCCAGCAGTGCTGGCAAGACTGAAGCTTTCTTT,CASSAGKTEAFF
few,TRBD2,TRBJ2-7,TRBV12-3/TRBV12-4,TGTGCCAGCAGTCGAGGACTAGTAGGCGAGCAGTACTTC,CASSRGLVGEQYF
many,.,TRBJ2-5,TRBV7-2,TGTGCCAGCAGCTTAGACAGTGGAGCAGAGACCCAGTACTTC,CASSLDSGAETQYF
many,TRBD1,TRBJ2-7,TRBV10-1,TGCGCCAGCAGTGGGACAGGGGACGGCTACGAGCAGTACTTC,CASSGTGDGYEQYF
many,.,TRBJ1-5,TRBV28,TGTGCCAGCAGTTTAAGGAGGGTGTTTCAGCCCCAGCATTTT,CASSLRRVFQPQHF
many,.,TRBJ2-7,TRBV11-2,TGTGCCAGCAGCCCCTCGGGAAGTTTACTCTACGAGCAGTACTTC,CASSPSGSLLYEQYF
many,TRBD1,TRBJ2-7,TRBV11-2,TGTGCCAGCAGCAAAGGGACAGGAGGGCATCTAACCTACGAGCAGTACTTC,CASSKGTGGHLTYEQYF
many,.,TRBJ2-7,TRBV11-2,TGTGCCAGCAGCCTGGGACGGGGCTTCTCCTACGAGCAGTACTTC,CASSLGRGFSYEQYF
few,.,TRBJ2-7,TRBV12-3/TRBV12-4,TGTGCCAGCAGTCCCGGGACCCAAAGCTACGAGCAGTACTTC,CASSPGTQSYEQYF
few,TRBD2,TRBJ2-7,TRBV7-2,TGTGCCAGCAGCTTAGCCTGGGGGGCGGGAGGGCCCCACGAGCAGTACTTC,CASSLAWGAGGPHEQYF
many,.,TRBJ2-7,TRBV6-2/TRBV6-3,TGTGCCAGCAGGATCCGCGGTCGGGCCTACGAGCAGTACTTC,CASRIRGRAYEQYF
many,TRBD1,TRBJ2-7,TRBV6-2/TRBV6-3,TGTGCCAGCAGTTGGAGGACAGGTACCTACGAGCAGTACTTC,CASSWRTGTYEQYF
.,TRBD2,TRBJ2-7,TRBV5-1,TGCGCCAGCAGCCAACTCGGGACTAGCTACGAGCAGTCCTTC,CASSQLGTSYEQSF
many,.,TRBJ1-2,TRBV25-1,TGTGCCAGCAGTGAACCGGGTAAGACAGATGGCTACACCTTC,CASSEPGKTDGYTF
.,.,TRBJ2-5,TRBV7-9,TGTGCCAGCAGCTTAGAAGTCACGAGGACAGAGACCCAGTACTTC,CASSLEVTRTETQYF
many,TRBD1,TRBJ1-2,TRBV4-3,TGCGCCAGCAGCTCCGGGACAGGGGGCGGAGGTGGCTACACCTTC,CASSSGTGGGGGYTF
many,TRBD1,TRBJ1-5,TRBV28,TGTGCCAGCAGTGTGGGGGACAGGCAAAATCAGCCCCAGCATTTT,CASSVGDRQNQPQHF
many,.,TRBJ2-6,TRBV6-4,TGTGCCAGCAGTGAGATGGGAACTGGGGCCAACGTCCTGACTTTC,CASSEMGTGANVLTF
many,.,TRBJ1-1,TRBV7-3,TGTGCCAGCAGCTACTCCCCTGAAGCTTTCTTT,CASSYSPEAFF
many,.,TRBJ2-4,TRBV4-1,TGCGCCAGCAGCGTAACTGGGGGCGCCAAAAACATTCAGTACTTC,CASSVTGGAKNIQYF
many,.,TRBJ1-3,TRBV7-2,TGTGCCAGCAGCTTATACAGGGGAAACACCATATATTTT,CASSLYRGNTIYF
many,.,TRBJ1-5,TRBV19,TGTGCCAGTAGTAATTTGTGGCAGGTTAATCAGCCCCAGCATTTT,CASSNLWQVNQPQHF
many,TRBD1,TRBJ2-1,TRBV2,TGTGCCAGCAGACGGAGACAGGGTAACAATGAGCAGTTCTTC,CASRRRQGNNEQFF
many,.,TRBJ2-3,TRBV18,TGTGCCAGCTCACCACCGGGTTCATTTAGCACAGATACGCAGTATTTT,CASSPPGSFSTDTQYF
many,.,TRBJ2-7,TRBV28,TGTGCCAGTCCCCCCCAAGGGGGAACCCTATACGAGCAGTACTTC,CASPPQGGTLYEQYF
many,.,TRBJ2-7,TRBV28,TGTGCCAGCACCGGATGGGGGCCCATGGGCGAGCAGTACTTC,CASTGWGPMGEQYF
many,.,TRBJ2-5,TRBV6-1,TGTGCCAGCAAACGTTTAGGCAGCCTCCAAGAGACCCAGTACTTC,CASKRLGSLQETQYF
many,.,TRBJ2-2,TRBV12-3/TRBV12-4,TGTGCCAGCACTAAAAGGACGGGAGTTAGCACCGGGGAGCTGTTTTTT,CASTKRTGVSTGELFF
many,.,TRBJ2-7,TRBV5-1,TGCGCCAGCAGCCTACAGGGTCTCTCCTACGAGCAGTACTTC,CASSLQGLSYEQYF
.,.,TRBJ1-1,TRBV20-1,TGCAGTGCCAAGACAAGCCGAGTTTTCTTT,CSAKTSRVFF
.,TRBD1,TRBJ2-2,TRBV5-6,TGTGCCAGCAGCGCGGACAGGGAACCGAACACCGGGGAGCTGTTTTTT,CASSADREPNTGELFF
.,TRBD1,TRBJ1-2,TRBV12-3/TRBV12-4,TGTGCCAGCACGACAGGGGGCGCGTATGGCTACACCTTC,CASTTGGAYGYTF
.,.,TRBJ2-2,TRBV12-3/TRBV12-4,TGTGCCAGCAGTTTTTTCCAGGCGAACACCGGGGAGCTGTTTTTT,CASSFFQANTGELFF
many,TRBD1,TRBJ1-3,TRBV6-1,TGTGCCAGCAGTGTCCGACCGGGGACAGCCTCTGGAAACACCATATATTTT,CASSVRPGTASGNTIYF
few,TRBD2,TRBJ2-7,TRBV6-2/TRBV6-3,TGTGCCATCAGGGGGACTAGCGATAACGAGCAGTACTTC,CAIRGTSDNEQYF
many,.,TRBJ1-3,TRBV12-3/TRBV12-4,TGTGCCAGCAGTTTGTTCCCTGGAAACACCATATATTTT,CASSLFPGNTIYF
many,.,TRBJ2-5,TRBV20-1,TGCAGTGCTAGAGATCCGTCGGGAGCGGCGGAGACCCAGTACTTC,CSARDPSGAAETQYF